Reported below is one T cell receptor beta chain. No antigen is known for it. No clone much larger than this one lies a single base away; base qualities are absent. One collaborating source in Seattle enrolled patients while the patients were actively infected and followed the patients over time throughout the course of disease. Each collaborating institution followed its own protocols to collect whole blood in K2EDTA tubes. For TCRbeta analysis, collaborators shipped samples as frozen whole blood, isolated PBMCs, or DNA extracted from either of those sample types. TCRbeta CDR3 regions were amplified from genomic DNA using the immunoSEQ Assay, a bias-controlled multiplex PCR. Under the source paper's analysis protocol: The number of nucleated cells in each sample was estimated by amplification of reference gene primers within the assay. To quantify the absolute abundance of each unique TCRbeta CDR3 rearrangement, sequence reads were collapsed and filtered. Productive Simpson clonality was computed per sample as the square root of Simpson's diversity index over productive rearrangements. TCRdb mirrors the immuneACCESS table, restricted to in-frame sequences. Some clones are absent from its copies; in checked studies, under half trace to an unresolved V gene, and the reason for the others is unknown. The DNA gave D and trimming, while V, J and clone size come from that table. In all, the sample holds over 150,000 clones, and about 80% of those were seen once. Around 10% of the sample comes from the top ten.

Sequences GTSNPN (CDR1) and SVGIG (CDR2) are obtained from the germline V gene (reference sequence). There are 12 amino acids in the CDR3, from cysteine to phenylalanine inclusive. The entry retains the CDR3 DNA only, 36 bases that are in frame from base 1. V is reduced by 2 bases and J by 12 bases, leaving a spacing of 11 bases between them. This specimen belongs to a study of blood T cell repertoires in COVID-19 (dated by TCRdb to about 2020). Study-level background: Samples covering the acute and convalescent phases of COVID-19 were provided by collaborators in the United States, Italy and Spain. The dataset comprised deeply sampled blood TCRbeta repertoires from subjects exposed to, actively infected with, or recovered from COVID-19. The repertoires were made available in a free public database intended to serve as a resource for research on the immune response to SARS-CoV-2. The prospective study material was composed of cDNA or gDNA derived from T cells, B-cell-depleted T cells, or PBMCs. Samples came from the ongoing ImmuneRACE study (first 160 participants) plus 1,254 subjects from 6 global collaborators. Where available, HLA class I and class II types were obtained from metadata supplied by the sample provider rather than from assay-based typing. Sample metadata almost always included a de-identified subject ID, COVID-19 status, age in years and sex.

The research as a whole found: How much clinical and demographic metadata was included differed by source and by participant, and the metadata was provided uncurated.

The rearranged chain carries TRBV30 and TRBJ1-6; a tentative D call is TRBD1 (6 bases match). Sequenced sample: peripheral blood. The clonotype originates from an older woman with COVID-19, enrolled during active disease. CDR3 protein: CAWSLDRRPLHF. The nucleotides read TGTGCCTGGAGTCTGGACAGACGACCCCTCCACTTT.